Listed below are T cell receptor beta chains from one sample, sequenced in a study of cytomegalovirus exposure and HLA in healthy donors. Profiled with immunoSEQ multiplex PCR; TCRdb holds only in-frame clones, not every one. Across 25,000 to 35,000 clones, the top ten clones capture around 3.6% of the sample. Sequenced material: PBMCs. Receptors originate from a man between 35 and 55 years old in good health and CMV-seronegative. CDR3s include the opening cysteine and the closing phenylalanine or tryptophan. Fields, in order: CDR3 length, V gene, clone size, J gene, D gene, CDR3 protein, CDR3 DNA. A D gene is named only where the DNA matches it firmly. A row's size may be missing; if present it is once, few, many or a size class.

>14|TRBV30|-|TRBJ1-3|-
CAWRRGFSGNTIYF
TGTGCCTGGAGGAGGGGGTTTTCTGGAAACACCATATATTTT
>13|TRBV5-1|-|TRBJ2-5|-
CASSSSGEETQYF
TGCGCCAGCAGCTCCTCGGGAGAAGAGACCCAGTACTTC
>16|TRBV4-3|-|TRBJ1-2|-
CASSQGGAGGRYGYTF
TGCGCCAGCAGCCAAGGAGGGGCGGGGGGGAGGTATGGCTACACCTTC
>16|TRBV5-1|-|TRBJ2-2|TRBD1
CASSDGQGVVPGELFF
TGCGCCAGCAGCGACGGACAGGGAGTTGTACCCGGGGAGCTGTTTTTT
>14|TRBV4-3|-|TRBJ1-2|TRBD1
CASSHRDRVGGYTF
TGCGCCAGCAGCCACCGGGACAGGGTAGGAGGCTACACCTTC
>16|TRBV18|-|TRBJ2-7|TRBD2
CASSPPNGGGGDEQYF
TGTGCCAGCTCACCCCCGAATGGGGGTGGGGGGGACGAGCAGTACTTC
>13|TRBV18|-|TRBJ1-1|-
CASSPRGDTEAFF
TGTGCCAGCTCACCTCGGGGGGACACTGAAGCTTTCTTT
>14|TRBV2|-|TRBJ1-5|TRBD1
CASAPQGDETPQHF
TGTGCCAGCGCCCCACAGGGGGACGAAACGCCCCAGCATTTT
>17|TRBV29-1|-|TRBJ2-7|TRBD2
CSVDEDRGLAGGHEQYF
TGCAGCGTTGACGAAGATAGGGGACTAGCGGGAGGGCACGAGCAGTACTTC
>11|TRBV6-1|-|TRBJ1-1|-
CASKTYSEAFF
TGTGCCAGCAAAACGTACAGTGAAGCTTTCTTT
>15|TRBV7-3|-|TRBJ2-3|-
CASSLVGGNLDTQYF
TGTGCCAGCAGCTTAGTTGGCGGGAATCTGGATACGCAGTATTTT
>16|TRBV7-2|-|TRBJ2-5|TRBD2
CASSRHSGRAVETQYF
TGTGCCAGCAGCCGCCATAGCGGGAGGGCAGTAGAGACCCAGTACTTC
>16|TRBV7-9|-|TRBJ2-3|TRBD2
CASKMGRGGLTDTQYF
TGTGCCAGCAAAATGGGGCGGGGGGGCCTCACAGATACGCAGTATTTT
>14|TRBV7-2|-|TRBJ1-2|-
CASSLWGRIGGYTF
TGTGCCAGCAGCTTATGGGGGCGCATTGGGGGCTACACCTTC
>13|TRBV5-6|-|TRBJ1-2|-
CASSLEQENGYTF
TGTGCCAGCAGCTTGGAACAGGAAAATGGCTACACCTTC
>13|TRBV18|-|TRBJ1-2|-
CASSLWAGYGYTF
TGTGCCAGCTCACTTTGGGCGGGCTATGGCTACACCTTC
>13|TRBV6-5|-|TRBJ1-1|-
CASRPGGGTEAFF
TGTGCCAGCAGACCCGGGGGGGGGACTGAAGCTTTCTTT
>14|TRBV10-2|-|TRBJ1-1|-
CASSSQRSNTEAFF
TGCGCCAGCAGTTCACAGAGATCGAACACTGAAGCTTTCTTT
>12|TRBV30|-|TRBJ1-4|-
CAWSRSGEKLFF
TGTGCCTGGAGTAGATCAGGCGAAAAACTGTTTTTT
>14|TRBV6-5|-|TRBJ2-7|-
CASSYGQRTYEQYF
TGTGCCAGCAGTTACGGTCAGAGGACCTACGAGCAGTACTTC
>16|TRBV4-1|-|TRBJ1-2|TRBD1
CASSQNGDRADYGYTF
TGCGCCAGCAGCCAAAACGGAGACAGGGCGGACTATGGCTACACCTTC
>14|TRBV6-5|-|TRBJ2-7|-
CASSYSSGAYEQYF
TGTGCCAGCAGTTACTCAAGCGGCGCCTACGAGCAGTACTTC
>15|TRBV30|-|TRBJ2-7|TRBD1
CAWSSGTGVFYEQYF
TGTGCCTGGAGTTCTGGGACAGGGGTTTTTTACGAGCAGTACTTC
>13|TRBV28|-|TRBJ1-2|-
CASSPGVNYGYTF
TGTGCCAGCAGTCCGGGGGTGAACTATGGCTACACCTTC
>14|TRBV19|medium-sized|TRBJ2-3|TRBD1
CASSMTGGLDTQYF
TGTGCCAGTAGTATGACAGGGGGCTTGGATACGCAGTATTTT
>13|TRBV30|-|TRBJ2-3|TRBD2
CAWGGRAPDTQYF
TGTGCCTGGGGCGGGAGGGCCCCAGATACGCAGTATTTT
>15|TRBV28|-|TRBJ1-5|-
CASSVLGLGNQPQHF
TGTGCCAGCAGCGTACTAGGGTTAGGCAATCAGCCCCAGCATTTT
>10|TRBV6-6|-|TRBJ1-1|-
CASRLTEAFF
TGTGCCAGCAGACTGACTGAAGCTTTCTTT
>15|TRBV30|-|TRBJ1-4|-
CAWSVLGLTNEKLFF
TGTGCCTGGAGTGTACTAGGCTTAACTAATGAAAAACTGTTTTTT
>17|TRBV5-1|-|TRBJ1-1|TRBD1
CASSLARGQGYRTEAFF
TGCGCCAGCAGCTTGGCCAGGGGACAGGGGTATAGGACTGAAGCTTTCTTT
>11|TRBV20-1|-|TRBJ2-7|TRBD2
CSAGDYSEQYF
TGCAGTGCTGGGGACTATAGCGAGCAGTACTTC
>15|TRBV29-1|-|TRBJ2-7|TRBD2
CSVEDRGGSGYEQYF
TGCAGCGTTGAAGATCGCGGCGGGAGTGGCTACGAGCAGTACTTC
>13|TRBV30|-|TRBJ1-1|-
CACNTRGYTEAFF
TGTGCCTGCAATACGCGAGGGTACACTGAAGCTTTCTTT
>11|TRBV7-3|-|TRBJ2-1|-
CASSFGNEQFF
TGTGCCAGCAGCTTCGGCAATGAGCAGTTCTTC
>15|TRBV30|-|TRBJ2-4|TRBD2
CAWSRGLALYNIQYF
TGTGCCTGGAGCCGTGGACTAGCACTGTACAACATTCAGTACTTC
>14|TRBV6-1|-|TRBJ2-7|TRBD2
CASRAGTRAYEQYF
TGTGCCAGCAGGGCCGGGACTAGGGCGTACGAGCAGTACTTC
>13|TRBV29-1|-|TRBJ2-1|TRBD2
CSVEGTSGSEQFF
TGCAGCGTTGAAGGTACTAGCGGGAGTGAGCAGTTCTTC
>15|TRBV25-1|-|TRBJ1-2|-
CASSDRSGVGSGYTF
TGTGCCAGCAGTGATCGGTCAGGGGTAGGATCGGGCTACACCTTC
>15|TRBV5-1|-|TRBJ2-1|TRBD1
CASSSSYRGGDEQFF
TGCGCCAGCAGCTCGTCCTACAGGGGTGGGGATGAGCAGTTCTTC
>13|TRBV19|-|TRBJ2-5|TRBD1
CASSKNRGETQYF
TGTGCCAGTAGTAAAAACAGGGGAGAGACCCAGTACTTC
>14|TRBV28|-|TRBJ2-7|-
CASRDAGSALEQYF
TGTGCCAGCAGAGATGCAGGGTCAGCCCTCGAGCAGTACTTC
>17|TRBV27|-|TRBJ1-1|-
CASSLSVGREGYTEAFF
TGTGCCAGCAGTTTATCCGTAGGGAGGGAGGGGTACACTGAAGCTTTCTTT
>13|TRBV29-1|-|TRBJ1-2|TRBD1
CSALGQGDYGYTF
TGCAGCGCCTTAGGACAGGGGGACTATGGCTACACCTTC
>15|TRBV28|-|TRBJ2-3|TRBD2
CASSLLGLAGDTQYF
TGTGCCAGCAGTTTATTAGGACTAGCGGGAGATACGCAGTATTTT
>15|TRBV27|-|TRBJ2-5|TRBD1
CASSLGQGFAETQYF
TGTGCCAGCAGTCTGGGACAGGGGTTTGCAGAGACCCAGTACTTC
>11|TRBV9|-|TRBJ2-5|-
CASSDRETQYF
TGTGCCAGCAGCGACAGGGAGACCCAGTACTTC
>13|TRBV6-1|-|TRBJ2-7|-
CASRQRALHEQYF
TGTGCCAGCAGACAGAGAGCCTTACACGAGCAGTACTTC
>16|TRBV6-5|-|TRBJ2-3|TRBD2
CASSYLSGTSTDTQYF
TGTGCCAGCAGTTACCTTAGCGGGACAAGCACAGATACGCAGTATTTT
>16|TRBV7-2|-|TRBJ2-3|TRBD2
CASSLVAGGGTDTQYF
TGTGCCAGCAGCTTAGTCGCGGGAGGCGGCACAGATACGCAGTATTTT
>15|TRBV2|-|TRBJ2-7|TRBD1
CASSGYLRGLGEQYF
TGTGCCAGCAGCGGATACCTCAGGGGGCTGGGGGAGCAGTACTTC
>15|TRBV7-2|-|TRBJ2-2|-
CASSQRGGNTGELFF
TGTGCCAGCAGCCAAAGGGGCGGGAACACCGGGGAGCTGTTTTTT
>12|TRBV10-3|medium-sized|TRBJ1-2|-
CAISGQTYGYTF
TGTGCCATCAGCGGACAGACCTATGGCTACACCTTC
>14|TRBV2|-|TRBJ2-7|-
CASSAGLATYEQYF
TGTGCCAGCAGTGCTGGCCTAGCGACCTACGAGCAGTACTTC